The clone carrying this T cell receptor beta chain was seen more than once but under ten times. Antigen unknown. The data are from a study of human T cells and chemical hapten exposure. Study overall: Among samples, TCR yields varied mainly because of small differences in pooled library volume.

Germline CDR1 is SQVTM and CDR2 is ANQGSEA. The CDR3 contains 11 residues. Trimming stripped 6 bases from V and 4 bases from J, with 7 bases between. Study-wide results and limits: The number of TCRs over 1 in 1000 frequency stayed unchanged after DPC.

Individual cDNA molecules (in the library) carried attached unique molecular identifiers. A single record per CDR3 protein comes from TCRdb applying MiXCR to the 5' RACE reads. The repertoire includes about 81,000 distinct CDR3 sequences, around 15% of them detected once, and under 7.5% sits in the top ten. Extraction of total RNA was performed on unfractionated whole blood. This TCR was sampled from a female donor in good health. This chain joins TRBV29-1 and TRBJ1-3; D ambiguous. DNA of the CDR3: TGCAGCGTGGGCCTCGGAAACACCATATATTTT. Translation gives CSVGLGNTIYF.